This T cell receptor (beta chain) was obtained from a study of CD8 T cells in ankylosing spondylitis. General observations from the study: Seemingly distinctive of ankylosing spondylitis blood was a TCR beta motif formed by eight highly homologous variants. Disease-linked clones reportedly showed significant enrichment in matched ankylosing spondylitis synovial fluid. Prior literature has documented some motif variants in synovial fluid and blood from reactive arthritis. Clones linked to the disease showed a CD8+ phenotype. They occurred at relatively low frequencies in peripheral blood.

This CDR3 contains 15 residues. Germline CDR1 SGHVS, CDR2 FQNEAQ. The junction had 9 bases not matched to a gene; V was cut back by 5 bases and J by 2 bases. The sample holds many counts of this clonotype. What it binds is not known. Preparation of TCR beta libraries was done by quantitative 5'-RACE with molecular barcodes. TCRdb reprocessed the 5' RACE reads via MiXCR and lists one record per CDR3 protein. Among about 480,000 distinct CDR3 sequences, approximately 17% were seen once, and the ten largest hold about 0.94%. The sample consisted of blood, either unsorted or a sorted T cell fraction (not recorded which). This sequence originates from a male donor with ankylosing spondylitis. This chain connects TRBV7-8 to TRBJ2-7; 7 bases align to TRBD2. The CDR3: CASSRLAALAYEQYF. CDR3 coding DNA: TGTGCCAGCAGCCGTCTAGCGGCCCTTGCCTACGAGCAGTACTTC.